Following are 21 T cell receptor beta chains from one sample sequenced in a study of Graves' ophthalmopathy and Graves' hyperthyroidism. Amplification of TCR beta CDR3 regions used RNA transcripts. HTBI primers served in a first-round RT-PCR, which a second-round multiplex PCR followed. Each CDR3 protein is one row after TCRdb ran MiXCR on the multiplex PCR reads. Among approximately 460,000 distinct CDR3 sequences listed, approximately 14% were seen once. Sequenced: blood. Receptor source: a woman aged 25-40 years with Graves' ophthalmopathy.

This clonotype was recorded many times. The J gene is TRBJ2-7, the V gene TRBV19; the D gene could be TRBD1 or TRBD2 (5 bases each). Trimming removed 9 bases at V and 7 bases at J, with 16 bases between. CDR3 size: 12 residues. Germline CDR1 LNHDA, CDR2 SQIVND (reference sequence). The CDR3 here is CARGRFKSEQYF. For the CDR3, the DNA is TGTGCCAGGGGACGGTTCAAAAGTGAGCAGTACTTC.

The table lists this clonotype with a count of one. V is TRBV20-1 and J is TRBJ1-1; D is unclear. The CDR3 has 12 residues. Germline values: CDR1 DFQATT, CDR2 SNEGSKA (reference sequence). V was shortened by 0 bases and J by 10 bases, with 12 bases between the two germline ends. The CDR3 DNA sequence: TGCAGTGCTAGAGACCCATACAAAGGAGCTTTCTTT. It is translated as CSARDPYKGAFF.

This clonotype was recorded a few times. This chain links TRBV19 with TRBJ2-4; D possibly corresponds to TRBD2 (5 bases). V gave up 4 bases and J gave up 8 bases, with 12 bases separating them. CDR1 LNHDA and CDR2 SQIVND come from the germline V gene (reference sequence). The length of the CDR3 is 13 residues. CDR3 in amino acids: CASSNRLRDIQYF. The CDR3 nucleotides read TGTGCCAGTAGTAATCGTCTGAGGGACATTCAGTACTTC.

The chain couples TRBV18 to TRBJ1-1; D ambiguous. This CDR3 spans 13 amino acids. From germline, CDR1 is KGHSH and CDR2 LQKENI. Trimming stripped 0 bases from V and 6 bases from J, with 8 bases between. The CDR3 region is CASSPPMEPEAFF. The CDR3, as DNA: TGTGCCAGCTCACCACCGATGGAACCTGAAGCTTTCTTT.

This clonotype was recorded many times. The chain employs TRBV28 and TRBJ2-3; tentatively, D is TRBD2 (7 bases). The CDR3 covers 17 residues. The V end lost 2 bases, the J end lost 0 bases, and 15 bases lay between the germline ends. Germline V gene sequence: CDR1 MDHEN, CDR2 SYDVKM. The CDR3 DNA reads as TGTGCCAGCAGTTTACTCGGCGGGGGCACAAGCACAGATACGCAGTATTTT. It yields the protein CASSLLGGGTSTDTQYF.

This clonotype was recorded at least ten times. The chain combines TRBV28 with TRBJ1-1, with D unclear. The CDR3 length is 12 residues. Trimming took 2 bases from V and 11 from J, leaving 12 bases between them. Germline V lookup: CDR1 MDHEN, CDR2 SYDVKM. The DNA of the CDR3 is TGTGCCAGCAGTTTAAGGGCTTACGAGGCTTTCTTT. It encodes CASSLRAYEAFF.

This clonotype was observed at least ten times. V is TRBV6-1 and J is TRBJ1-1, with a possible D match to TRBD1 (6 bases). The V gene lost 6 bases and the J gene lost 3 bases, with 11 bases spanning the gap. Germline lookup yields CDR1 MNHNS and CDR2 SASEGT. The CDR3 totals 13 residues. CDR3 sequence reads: CASRPDRDTEAFF. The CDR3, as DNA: TGTGCCAGCAGGCCGGACAGAGACACTGAAGCTTTCTTT.

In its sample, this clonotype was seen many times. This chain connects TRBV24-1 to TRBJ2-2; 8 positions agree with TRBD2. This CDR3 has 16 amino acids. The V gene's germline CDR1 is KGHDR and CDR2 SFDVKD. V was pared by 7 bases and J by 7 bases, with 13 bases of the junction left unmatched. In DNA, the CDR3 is TGTGCCACCAGCCCGCGCCCGGGGGGGCGCATCGGGGAGCTGTTTTTT. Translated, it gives CATSPRPGGRIGELFF.

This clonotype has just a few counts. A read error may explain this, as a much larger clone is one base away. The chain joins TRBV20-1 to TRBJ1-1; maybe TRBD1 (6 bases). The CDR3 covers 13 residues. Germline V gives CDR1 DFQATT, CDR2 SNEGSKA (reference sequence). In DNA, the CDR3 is TGCAGTGCTAGAGATCCTGGGGGCTTGTTTGCTTGCTTT. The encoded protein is CSARDPGGLFACF.

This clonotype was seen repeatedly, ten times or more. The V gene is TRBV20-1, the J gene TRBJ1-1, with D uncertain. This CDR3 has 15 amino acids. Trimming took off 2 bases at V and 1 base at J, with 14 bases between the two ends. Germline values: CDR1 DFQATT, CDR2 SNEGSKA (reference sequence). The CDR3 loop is CSARRSGQENTEAFF. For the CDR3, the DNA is TGCAGTGCTAGACGAAGTGGGCAGGAGAACACTGAAGCTTTCTTT.

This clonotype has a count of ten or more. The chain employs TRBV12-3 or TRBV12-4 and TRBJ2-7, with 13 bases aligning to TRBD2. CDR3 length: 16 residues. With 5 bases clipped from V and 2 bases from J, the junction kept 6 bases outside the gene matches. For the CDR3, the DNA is TGTGCCAGCAGTGCCCTACTAGCGGGAGGGCCCTACGAGCAGTACTTC. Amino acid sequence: CASSALLAGGPYEQYF.

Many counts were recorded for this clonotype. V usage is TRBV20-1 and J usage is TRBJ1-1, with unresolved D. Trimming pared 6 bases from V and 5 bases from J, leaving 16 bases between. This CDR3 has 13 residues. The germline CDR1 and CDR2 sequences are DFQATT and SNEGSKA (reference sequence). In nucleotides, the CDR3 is TGCAGTGCCGAGCACGGGTCCGGGACTGAAGCTTTCTTT. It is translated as CSAEHGSGTEAFF.

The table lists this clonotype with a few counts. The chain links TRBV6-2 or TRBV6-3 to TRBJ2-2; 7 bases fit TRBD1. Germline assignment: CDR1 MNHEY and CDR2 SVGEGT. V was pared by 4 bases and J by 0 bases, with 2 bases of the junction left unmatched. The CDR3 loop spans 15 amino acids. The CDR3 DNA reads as TGTGCCAGCAGTTGGGACAGACCGAACACCGGGGAGCTGTTTTTT. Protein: CASSWDRPNTGELFF.

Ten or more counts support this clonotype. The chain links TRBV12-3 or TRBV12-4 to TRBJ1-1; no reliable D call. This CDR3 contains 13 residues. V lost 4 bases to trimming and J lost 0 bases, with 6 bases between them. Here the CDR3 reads CASSSNMNTEAFF. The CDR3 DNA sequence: TGTGCCAGCAGTTCGAACATGAACACTGAAGCTTTCTTT.

CDR3 sequence (DNA): TGTGCCAGCAGCCGACAGGGGGCTGGTGATGGCTACACCTTC. Encoded protein: CASSRQGAGDGYTF. The chain combines TRBV12-3 or TRBV12-4 with TRBJ1-2, with 10 bases matching TRBD1. The CDR3 consists of 14 residues. The V segment lost 6 bases and the J segment 6 bases; nucleotides outside the gene matches: 7.

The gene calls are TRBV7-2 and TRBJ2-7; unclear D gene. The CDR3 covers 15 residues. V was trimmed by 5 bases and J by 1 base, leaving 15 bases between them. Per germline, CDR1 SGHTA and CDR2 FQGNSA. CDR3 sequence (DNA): TGTGCCAGCAGCCTGAGGCGGCTACCATCCTACGAGCAGTACTTC. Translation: CASSLRRLPSYEQYF. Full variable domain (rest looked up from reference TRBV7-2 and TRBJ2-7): GAGVSQSPSNKVTEKGKDVELRCDPISGHTALYWYRQSLGQGLEFLIYFQGNSAPDKSGLPSDRFSAERTGGSVSTLTIQRTQQEDSAVYLCASSLRRLPSYEQYFGPGTRLTVT.

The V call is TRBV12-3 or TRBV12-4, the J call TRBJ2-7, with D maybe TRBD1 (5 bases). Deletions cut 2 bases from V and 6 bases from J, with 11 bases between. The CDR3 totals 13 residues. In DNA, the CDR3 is TGTGCCAGCAGTTTAAAATCAGGGATCGAGCAGTACTTC. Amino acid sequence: CASSLKSGIEQYF.

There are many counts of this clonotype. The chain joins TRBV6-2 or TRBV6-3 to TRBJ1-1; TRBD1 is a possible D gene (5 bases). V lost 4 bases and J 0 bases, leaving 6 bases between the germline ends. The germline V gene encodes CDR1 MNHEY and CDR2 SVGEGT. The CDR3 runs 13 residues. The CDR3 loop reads CASSSRVNTEAFF. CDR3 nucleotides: TGTGCCAGCAGTTCCAGGGTGAACACTGAAGCTTTCTTT.

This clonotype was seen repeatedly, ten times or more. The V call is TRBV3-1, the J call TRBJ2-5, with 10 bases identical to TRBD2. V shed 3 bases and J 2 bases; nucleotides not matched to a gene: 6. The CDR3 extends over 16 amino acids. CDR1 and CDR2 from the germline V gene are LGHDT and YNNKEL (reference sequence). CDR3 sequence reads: CASSQPGLAHQETQYF. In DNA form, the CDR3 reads TGTGCCAGCAGCCAGCCGGGACTAGCGCATCAAGAGACCCAGTACTTC.

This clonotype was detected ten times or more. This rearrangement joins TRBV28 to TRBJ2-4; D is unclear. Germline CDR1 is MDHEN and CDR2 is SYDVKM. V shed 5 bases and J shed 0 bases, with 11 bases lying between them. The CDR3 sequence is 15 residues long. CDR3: CASSPVQIAKNIQYF. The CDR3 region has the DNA TGTGCCAGCAGTCCCGTTCAGATAGCCAAAAACATTCAGTACTTC.

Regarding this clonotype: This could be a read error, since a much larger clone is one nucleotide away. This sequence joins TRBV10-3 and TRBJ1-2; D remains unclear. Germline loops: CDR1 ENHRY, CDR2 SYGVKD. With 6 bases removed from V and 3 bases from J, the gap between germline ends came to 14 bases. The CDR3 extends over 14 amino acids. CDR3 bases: TGTGCCATCAGCGACCCCAAAACTTACTATGGCTACACCTTC. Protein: CAISDPKTYYGYTF.